This T cell receptor beta chain derives from a study of metastatic and nonmetastatic thyroid tumors. Overall study context: Across peripheral blood and tumor or nodule tissue samples taken from malignant and benign thyroid patients, the repertoires were compared with one another. Study results and caveats: It was reported that TCR beta diversity was significantly higher in malignant thyroid tumors than benign nodules, in blood and tumor.

This CDR3 contains 16 residues. CDR1 MNHEY and CDR2 SMNVEV come from the germline V gene (reference sequence). V shed 5 bases and J shed 5 bases, with 21 bases lying between them. In the authors' methods: In papillary thyroid cancer, a distant-metastasis classifier was built using CDR3 differences across clinicopathological groups. With MiXCR, TCRdb called clones anew from the PCR reads. TCRdb's processing, not the authors', yielded these V and J calls. The data contain roughly 40,000 clones, about 16% of them singletons. No patient had received any treatment before thyroid surgery. By sample fraction, this clone is medium-sized. The antigen remains undetermined.

The sample was blood. This rearrangement joins TRBV27 to TRBJ1-2; D unclear. The clonotype originates from a female donor with papillary thyroid cancer or a benign thyroid nodule (not recorded which). Some clones in this sample may be carry-over from other donors' samples. CDR3 sequence reads: CASSQLPLFHPYGYTF. The CDR3, as DNA: TGTGCCAGCAGTCAACTACCGCTTTTCCACCCATATGGCTACACCTTC.